The present T cell receptor (beta chain) was sequenced within a study of naive and memory T cell subsets. CDR3 length: 13 amino acids. CDR1 and CDR2 (germline): KGHSH, LQKENI. Trimming pared 4 bases from V and 2 bases from J, leaving 7 bases between. An equimolar mix of two oligonucleotides served as the beta constant-region primer for TRBC1 and TRBC2. TCRdb itself ran the UMI-ligation and nested PCR reads through MiXCR, one entry per CDR3 protein. The table has some 150,000 distinct CDR3 sequences, about a sixth seen once. The sample holds many counts of this clonotype. The receptor comes from a human donor in good health. The sequenced sample consisted of naive CD4+ T cells from blood. The chain carries TRBV18 and TRBJ2-3; D remains unclear. CDR3 nucleotide sequence: TGTGCCAGCTCACGAATCGTCACAGATACGCAGTATTTT. Translation gives CASSRIVTDTQYF.